The 10 T cell receptor beta chains listed next were all sequenced from one sample in a study of cytomegalovirus exposure and HLA in healthy donors. A multiplex PCR was run with 60 Vbeta primers and 13 Jbeta primers. The repertoire was sequenced with immunoSEQ multiplex PCR; TCRdb's copy has only in-frame clones and lacks some. The sample contains hundreds of thousands of clones, approximately 80% of which appear only once. The source material was PBMCs. The receptors shown here come from a man in his thirties or forties in good health and CMV-seronegative.

This chain links TRBV7-2 with TRBJ2-2; TRBD2 matches at 10 bases. This CDR3 is built from 16 residues. Unmatched junction bases numbered 3, after V lost 5 bases and J lost 0 bases. Germline CDR1 reads SGHTA; CDR2 reads FQGNSA. CDR3 DNA sequence: TGTGCCAGCAGCCCAGCGGGGGGGGCGAACACCGGGGAGCTGTTTTTT. Amino acid sequence: CASSPAGGANTGELFF.

The chain uses TRBV2 and TRBJ2-3; 13 positions agree with TRBD2. The CDR3 is made up of 17 amino acids. CDR1 is SNHLY, CDR2 FYNNEI, per germline. V was pared by 2 bases and J by 2 bases, with 4 bases of the junction left unmatched. CDR3 in DNA: TGTGCCAGCAGTGAAACGGGACTAGCGGGGTACACAGATACGCAGTATTTT. Encoded protein: CASSETGLAGYTDTQYF.

The chain employs TRBV13 and TRBJ2-7; D may be TRBD2 (5 bases). The CDR3 is made up of 13 amino acids. V shed 5 bases and J shed 5 bases, with 13 bases lying between them. Germline V gene data show CDR1 as PRHDT and CDR2 as FYEKMQ (reference sequence). The CDR3 protein is CASSPPLGDEQYF. The CDR3 DNA reads TGTGCCAGCAGCCCTCCCCTCGGGGACGAGCAGTACTTC. The whole variable domain, remainder taken from reference TRBV13 and TRBJ2-7, is AAGVIQSPRHLIKEKRETATLKCYPIPRHDTVYWYQQGPGQDPQFLISFYEKMQSDKGSIPDRFSAQQFSDYHSELNMSSLELGDSALYFCASSPPLGDEQYFGPGTRLTVT.

This clone was picked up one time. This chain uses TRBV4-1 with TRBJ2-7, with D unclear. Germline V lookup: CDR1 MGHRA, CDR2 YSYEKL. This CDR3 has 17 amino acids. V lost 3 bases, J lost 4 bases, and 22 bases lay in between. CDR3 loop: CASSQTSERIVWYEQYF. CDR3 in DNA: TGCGCCAGCAGCCAGACCTCAGAGAGGATAGTCTGGTACGAGCAGTACTTC.

The J gene is TRBJ1-4, the V gene TRBV4-1, with 11 nucleotides matching TRBD1. CDR1 and CDR2 from the germline V gene are MGHRA and YSYEKL. This CDR3 comprises 16 residues. The trim removed 1 base at V and 7 bases at J, leaving 5 bases unmatched. This CDR3 is CASSQGLGTGGEKLFF. The CDR3 nucleotides are TGCGCCAGCAGCCAAGGACTCGGGACAGGGGGTGAAAAACTGTTTTTT.

The chain uses TRBV9 and TRBJ1-4, with 9 bases matching TRBD1. The CDR3 spans 15 residues. V shed 3 bases and J 5 bases; nucleotides not matched to a gene: 5. CDR1 SGDLS and CDR2 YYNGEE come from the germline V gene. CDR3 nucleotide sequence: TGTGCCAGCAGCGGGGACGGGACAGGGAATGAAAAACTGTTTTTT. This gives the protein CASSGDGTGNEKLFF.

The CDR3: CASSTRGNTGELFF. Here the CDR3 DNA reads TGTGCCAGCAGTACCCGGGGAAACACCGGGGAGCTGTTTTTT. The chain uses TRBV2 and TRBJ2-2, with a tentative D call TRBD2 (5 bases). The CDR3 has 14 amino acids. Germline V gene data show CDR1 as SNHLY and CDR2 as FYNNEI. Trimming removed 5 bases from V and 2 bases from J, with 9 bases in between.

This chain joins TRBV5-4 and TRBJ2-7, with 10 bases aligning to TRBD2. The ends lost 0 bases at V and 3 bases at J; junction bases unmatched: 3. Germline loops: CDR1 SGHNT, CDR2 YYREEE (reference sequence). The CDR3 covers 15 residues. Here the CDR3 DNA reads TGTGCCAGCAGCTTGGGTAGCGGGGGGCTCTACGAGCAGTACTTC. It yields the protein CASSLGSGGLYEQYF.

The chain is built from TRBV6-1 and TRBJ2-4, with 7 bases aligning to TRBD2. CDR1 and CDR2 from the germline V gene are MNHNS and SASEGT. Unmatched junction bases numbered 5, after V lost 2 bases and J lost 1 base. This CDR3 contains 16 residues. CDR3 in amino acids: CASSERGVLAKNIQYF. The CDR3 DNA reads TGTGCCAGCAGTGAACGGGGGGTCCTCGCCAAAAACATTCAGTACTTC.

The chain recombines TRBV29-1 with TRBJ2-3; perhaps TRBD2 as D (5 bases). This CDR3 comprises 12 residues. Germline CDR1 reads SQVTM; CDR2 reads ANQGSEA. Trimming removed 7 bases at V and 8 bases at J, with 16 bases between. In nucleotides, the CDR3 is TGCAGCGCCTCTGAACTAGGTTTTACGCAGTATTTT. It codes for CSASELGFTQYF.